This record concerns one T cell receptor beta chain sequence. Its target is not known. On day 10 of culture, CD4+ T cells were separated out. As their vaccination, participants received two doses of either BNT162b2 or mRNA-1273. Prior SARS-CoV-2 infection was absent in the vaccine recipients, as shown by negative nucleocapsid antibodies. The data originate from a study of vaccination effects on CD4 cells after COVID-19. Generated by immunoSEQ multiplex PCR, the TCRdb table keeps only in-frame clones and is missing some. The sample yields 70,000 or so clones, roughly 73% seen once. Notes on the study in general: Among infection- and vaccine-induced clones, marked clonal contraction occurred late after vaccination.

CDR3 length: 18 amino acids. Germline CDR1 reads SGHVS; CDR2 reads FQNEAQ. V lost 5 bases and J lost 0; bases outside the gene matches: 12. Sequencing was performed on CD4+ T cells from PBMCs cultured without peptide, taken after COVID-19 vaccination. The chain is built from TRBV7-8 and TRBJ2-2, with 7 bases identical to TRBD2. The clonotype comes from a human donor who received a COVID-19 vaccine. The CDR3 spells CASSPPRASGPNTGELFF. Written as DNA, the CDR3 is TGTGCCAGCAGCCCCCCCCGGGCTAGCGGCCCGAACACCGGGGAGCTGTTTTTT.